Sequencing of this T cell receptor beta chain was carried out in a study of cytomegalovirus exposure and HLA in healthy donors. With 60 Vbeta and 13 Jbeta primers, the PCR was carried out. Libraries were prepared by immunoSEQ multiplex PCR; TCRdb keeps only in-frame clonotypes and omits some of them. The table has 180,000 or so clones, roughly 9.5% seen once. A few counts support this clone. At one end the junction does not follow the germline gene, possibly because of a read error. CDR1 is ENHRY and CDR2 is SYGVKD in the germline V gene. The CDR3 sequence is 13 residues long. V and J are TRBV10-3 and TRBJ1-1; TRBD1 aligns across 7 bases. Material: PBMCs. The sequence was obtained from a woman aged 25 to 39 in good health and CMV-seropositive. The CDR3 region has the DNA TGTGCCCTCAGGGACAGCCCGAACACTGAAGCTTTCTTT. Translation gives CALRDSPNTEAFF.